Listed here is a single T cell receptor (beta chain). This clonotype occurred many times. This clone's antigen is unknown. Base qualities are not at hand, and no much larger clone is one base apart. This entry comes from a study of response to subunit inactivated influenza vaccine listed by TCRdb under 2018. Regarding the research as a whole: Deep quantitative T cell receptor repertoire profiling was used in the study to track responses to a trivalent subunit inactivated influenza vaccine.

The V end loses 5 bases and the J end loses 14 bases, and a stretch of 10 bases separates them. From the germline V gene, CDR1 is MNHEY and CDR2 is SVGEGT. The CDR3 contains 11 residues, cysteine and phenylalanine counted. Of the read, only the CDR3 DNA is kept; its 33 bases are in frame from base 1. Libraries were prepared through RT-PCR. Instrument used: Illumina HiSeq 2500. The raw public data were reprocessed by TCRdb itself: fastp quality trimming at Q25, MiXCR clonotype calling, in-frame beta chains only. Merged by CDR3 protein, the rows form single entries marked with the most common genes and DNA. Recorded for this sample are 290,000 or so distinct CDR3 sequences; 20% to 25% of them occurred a single time. The top ten clones comprise around 10% of the sample. Findings and caveats that apply to the study as a whole: It was suggested by the authors that each seasonal influenza vaccination may recruit only a limited number of new T cells.

The starting material was PBMCs from blood, obtained about 20 months after vaccination. This TCR came from a man aged 50 to 69 who received an inactivated influenza vaccine. Donor details come from another sample of the same person, matched by shared clones. Recombination linked TRBV6-2 or TRBV6-3 to TRBJ1-6, with the D gene call left open. The DNA reads TGTGCCAGCAGTAACCTTGTGGCCCTCCACTTT. Translated, it reads CASSNLVALHF.